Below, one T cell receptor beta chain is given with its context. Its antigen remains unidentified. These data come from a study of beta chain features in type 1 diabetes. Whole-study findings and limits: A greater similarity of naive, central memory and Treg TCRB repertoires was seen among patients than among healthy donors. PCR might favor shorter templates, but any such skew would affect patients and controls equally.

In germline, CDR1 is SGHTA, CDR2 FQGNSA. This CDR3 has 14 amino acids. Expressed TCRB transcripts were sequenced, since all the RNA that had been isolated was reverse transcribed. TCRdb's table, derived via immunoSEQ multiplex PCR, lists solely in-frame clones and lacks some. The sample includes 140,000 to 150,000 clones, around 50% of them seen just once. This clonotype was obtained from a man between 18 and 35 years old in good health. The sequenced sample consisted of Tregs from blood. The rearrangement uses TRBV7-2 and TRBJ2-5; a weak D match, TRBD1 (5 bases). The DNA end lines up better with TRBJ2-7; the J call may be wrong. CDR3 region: CASSPQVSAYEQYF. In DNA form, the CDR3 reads TGTGCCAGCAGCCCACAGGTCTCCGCCTACGAGCAGTACTTC.